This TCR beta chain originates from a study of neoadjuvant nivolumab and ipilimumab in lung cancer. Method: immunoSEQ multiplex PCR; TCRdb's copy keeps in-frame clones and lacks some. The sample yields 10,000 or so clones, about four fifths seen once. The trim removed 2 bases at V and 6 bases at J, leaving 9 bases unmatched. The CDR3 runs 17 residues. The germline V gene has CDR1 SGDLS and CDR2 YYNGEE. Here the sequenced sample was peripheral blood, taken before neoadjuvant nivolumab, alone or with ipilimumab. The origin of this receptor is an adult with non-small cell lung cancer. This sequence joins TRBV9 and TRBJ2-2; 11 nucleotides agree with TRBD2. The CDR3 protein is CASSVLAGGLTPGELFF. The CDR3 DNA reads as TGTGCCAGCAGCGTTTTAGCGGGAGGGTTAACACCCGGGGAGCTGTTTTTT.